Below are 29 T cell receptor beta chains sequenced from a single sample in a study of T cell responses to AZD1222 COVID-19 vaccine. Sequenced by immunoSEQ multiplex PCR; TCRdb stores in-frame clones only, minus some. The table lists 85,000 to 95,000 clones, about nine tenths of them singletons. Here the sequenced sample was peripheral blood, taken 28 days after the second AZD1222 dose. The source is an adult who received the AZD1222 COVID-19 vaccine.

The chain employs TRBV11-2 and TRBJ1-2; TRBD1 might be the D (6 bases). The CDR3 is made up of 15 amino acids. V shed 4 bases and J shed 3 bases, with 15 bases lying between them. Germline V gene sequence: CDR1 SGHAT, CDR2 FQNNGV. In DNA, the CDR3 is TGTGCCAGCAGCTACCGGACGGGGGCCCACTATGGCTACACCTTC. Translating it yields CASSYRTGAHYGYTF.

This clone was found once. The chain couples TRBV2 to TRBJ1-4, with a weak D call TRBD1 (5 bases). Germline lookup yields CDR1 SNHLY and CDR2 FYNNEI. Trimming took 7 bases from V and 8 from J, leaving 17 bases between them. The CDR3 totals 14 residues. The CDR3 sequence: CASTVSGLIEKLFF. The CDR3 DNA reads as TGTGCCAGCACGGTTTCAGGGTTGATCGAAAAACTGTTTTTT.

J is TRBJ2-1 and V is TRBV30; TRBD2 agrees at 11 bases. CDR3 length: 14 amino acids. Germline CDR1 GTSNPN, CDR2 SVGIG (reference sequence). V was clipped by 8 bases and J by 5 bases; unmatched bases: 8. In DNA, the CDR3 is TGTGCCGGATTAGCGGGGGGGTTTAACAATGAGCAGTTCTTC. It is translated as CAGLAGGFNNEQFF.

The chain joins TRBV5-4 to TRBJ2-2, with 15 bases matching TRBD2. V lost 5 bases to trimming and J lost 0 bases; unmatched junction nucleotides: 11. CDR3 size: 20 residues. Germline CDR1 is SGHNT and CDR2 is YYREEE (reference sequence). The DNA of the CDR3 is TGTGCCAGCAGTCCTGGGGGACTAGCGGGGGGAGCATCGAACACCGGGGAGCTGTTTTTT. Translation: CASSPGGLAGGASNTGELFF.

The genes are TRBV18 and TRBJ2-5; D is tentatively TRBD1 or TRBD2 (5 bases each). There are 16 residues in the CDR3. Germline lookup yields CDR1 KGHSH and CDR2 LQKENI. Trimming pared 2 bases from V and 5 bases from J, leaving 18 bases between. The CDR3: CASSPKTGTALETQYF. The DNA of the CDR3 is TGTGCCAGCTCACCAAAAACCGGGACGGCTCTCGAGACCCAGTACTTC.

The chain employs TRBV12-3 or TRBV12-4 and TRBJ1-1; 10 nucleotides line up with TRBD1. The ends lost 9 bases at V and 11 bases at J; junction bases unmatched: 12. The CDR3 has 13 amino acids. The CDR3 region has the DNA TGTGCCAGTCACGACAGGGGGCCAAGGGAGGCTTTCTTT. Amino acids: CASHDRGPREAFF.

The CDR3 spells CATSDSTKTGEQYF. As DNA, the CDR3 is TGTGCCACCAGTGACTCAACCAAGACGGGCGAGCAGTACTTC. The chain employs TRBV24-1 and TRBJ2-7, with no clear D. The ends were cut back, 4 bases at V and 6 bases at J, with 15 bases in the middle. Germline V gives CDR1 KGHDR, CDR2 SFDVKD. There are 14 residues in the CDR3.

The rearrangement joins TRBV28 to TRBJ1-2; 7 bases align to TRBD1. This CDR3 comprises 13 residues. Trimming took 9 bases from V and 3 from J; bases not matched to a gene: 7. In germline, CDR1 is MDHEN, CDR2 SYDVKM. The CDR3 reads CASRIGGDYGYTF. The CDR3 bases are TGTGCCAGTAGGATAGGGGGCGACTATGGCTACACCTTC.

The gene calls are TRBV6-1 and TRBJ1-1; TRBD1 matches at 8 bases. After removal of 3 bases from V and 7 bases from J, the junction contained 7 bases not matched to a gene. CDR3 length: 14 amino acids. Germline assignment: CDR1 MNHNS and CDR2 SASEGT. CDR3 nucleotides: TGTGCCAGCAGTGACGGACAGGGCCTTGGTGAAGCTTTCTTT. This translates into CASSDGQGLGEAFF.

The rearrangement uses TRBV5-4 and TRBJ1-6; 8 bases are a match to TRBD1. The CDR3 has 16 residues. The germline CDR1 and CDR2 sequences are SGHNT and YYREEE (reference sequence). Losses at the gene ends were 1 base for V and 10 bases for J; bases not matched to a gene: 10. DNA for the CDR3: TGTGCCAGCAGCTTGTTGTCCGGGACAGGCAACTCACCCCTCCACTTT. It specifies CASSLLSGTGNSPLHF.

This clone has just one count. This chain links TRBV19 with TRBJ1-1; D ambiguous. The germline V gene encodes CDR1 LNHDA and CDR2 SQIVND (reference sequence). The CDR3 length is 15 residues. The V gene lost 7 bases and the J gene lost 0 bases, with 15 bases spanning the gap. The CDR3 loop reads CASTTPGFMNTEAFF. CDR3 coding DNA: TGTGCCAGTACCACTCCCGGATTTATGAACACTGAAGCTTTCTTT.

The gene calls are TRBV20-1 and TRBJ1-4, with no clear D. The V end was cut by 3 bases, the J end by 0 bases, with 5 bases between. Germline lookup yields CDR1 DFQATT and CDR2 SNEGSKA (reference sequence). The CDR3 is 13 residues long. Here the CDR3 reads CSASLTTNEKLFF. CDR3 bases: TGCAGTGCTAGTTTGACAACTAATGAAAAACTGTTTTTT.

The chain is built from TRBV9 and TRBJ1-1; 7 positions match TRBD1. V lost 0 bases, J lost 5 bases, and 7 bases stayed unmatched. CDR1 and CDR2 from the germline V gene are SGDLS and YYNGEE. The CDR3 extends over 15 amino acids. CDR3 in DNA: TGTGCCAGCAGCGTAGCGGCAGGGGGAAAAACTGAAGCTTTCTTT. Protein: CASSVAAGGKTEAFF. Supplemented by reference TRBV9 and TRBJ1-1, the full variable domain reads DSGVTQTPKHLITATGQRVTLRCSPRSGDLSVYWYQQSLDQGLQFLIQYYNGEERAKGNILERFSAQQFPDLHSELNLSSLELGDSALYFCASSVAAGGKTEAFFGQGTRLTVV.

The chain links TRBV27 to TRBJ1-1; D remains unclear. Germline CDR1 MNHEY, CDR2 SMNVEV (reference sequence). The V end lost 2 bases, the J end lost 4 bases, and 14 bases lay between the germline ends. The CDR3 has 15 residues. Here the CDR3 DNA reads TGTGCCAGCAGTTTAGAAGGAGAACGGAGCACTGAAGCTTTCTTT. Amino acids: CASSLEGERSTEAFF.

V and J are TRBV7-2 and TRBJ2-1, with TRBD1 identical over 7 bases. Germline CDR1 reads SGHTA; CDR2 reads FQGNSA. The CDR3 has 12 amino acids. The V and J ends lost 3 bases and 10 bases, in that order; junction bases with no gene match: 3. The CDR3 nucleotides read TGTGCCAGCAGCTTCTACAGGGGAGAGCAGTTCTTC. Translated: CASSFYRGEQFF.

This chain's CDR3 is CASRGGEKLFF. In nucleotides, the CDR3 is TGTGCCAGTAGAGGAGGGGAAAAACTGTTTTTT. This rearrangement joins TRBV19 to TRBJ1-4; no reliable D call. The length of the CDR3 is 11 residues. Per the germline V gene, CDR1 is LNHDA and CDR2 is SQIVND (reference sequence). V was pared by 6 bases and J by 8 bases, with 7 bases between.

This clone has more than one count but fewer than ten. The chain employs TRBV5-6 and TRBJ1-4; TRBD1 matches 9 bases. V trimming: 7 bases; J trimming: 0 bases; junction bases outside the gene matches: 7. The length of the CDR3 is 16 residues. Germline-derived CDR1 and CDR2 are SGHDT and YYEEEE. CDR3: CASAYRGLATNEKLFF. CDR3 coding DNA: TGTGCCAGCGCGTACAGGGGGCTAGCAACTAATGAAAAACTGTTTTTT. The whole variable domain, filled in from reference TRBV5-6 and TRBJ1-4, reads DAGVTQSPTHLIKTRGQQVTLRCSPKSGHDTVSWYQQALGQGPQFIFQYYEEEERQRGNFPDRFSGHQFPNYSSELNVNALLLGDSALYLCASAYRGLATNEKLFFGSGTQLSVL.

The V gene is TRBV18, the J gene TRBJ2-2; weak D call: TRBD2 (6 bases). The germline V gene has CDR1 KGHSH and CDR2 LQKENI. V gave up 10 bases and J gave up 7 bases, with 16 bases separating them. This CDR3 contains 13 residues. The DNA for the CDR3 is TGTGCCACAATGACAGCGCGGGGCGGGGAGCTGTTTTTT. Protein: CATMTARGGELFF.

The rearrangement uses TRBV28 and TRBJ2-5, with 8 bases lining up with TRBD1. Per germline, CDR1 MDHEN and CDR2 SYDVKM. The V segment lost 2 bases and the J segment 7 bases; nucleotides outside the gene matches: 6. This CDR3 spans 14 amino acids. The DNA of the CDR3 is TGTGCCAGCAGTTTAAGCAGGGGGCAGGCGACCCAGTACTTC. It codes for CASSLSRGQATQYF.

DNA for the CDR3: TGCGCCAGCAGCTTGGCTGGGGCAGCTAACTATGGCTACACCTTC. As protein: CASSLAGAANYGYTF. V is TRBV5-1 and J is TRBJ1-2; maybe TRBD1 (5 bases). V was trimmed by 0 bases and J by 0 bases, leaving 9 bases between them. Germline V gene sequence: CDR1 SGHRS, CDR2 YFSETQ. The CDR3 is 15 residues long.

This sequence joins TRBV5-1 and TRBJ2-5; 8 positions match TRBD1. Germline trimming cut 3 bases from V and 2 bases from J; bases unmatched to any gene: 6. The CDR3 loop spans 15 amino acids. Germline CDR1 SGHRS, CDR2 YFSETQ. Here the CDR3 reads CASSSGQGIQETQYF. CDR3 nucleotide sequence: TGCGCCAGCAGCTCAGGACAGGGAATACAAGAGACCCAGTACTTC.

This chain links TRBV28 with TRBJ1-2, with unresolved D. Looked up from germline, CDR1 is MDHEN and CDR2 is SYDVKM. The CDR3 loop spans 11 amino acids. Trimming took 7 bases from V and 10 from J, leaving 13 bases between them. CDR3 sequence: CASMARRDYTF. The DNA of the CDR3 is TGTGCCAGCATGGCCAGGAGGGACTACACCTTC.

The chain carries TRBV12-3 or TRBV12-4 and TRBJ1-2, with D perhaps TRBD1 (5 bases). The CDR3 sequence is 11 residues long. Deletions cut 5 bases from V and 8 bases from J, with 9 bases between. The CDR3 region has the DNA TGTGCCAGCAGTGAGTCAGGGGGCTACACCTTC. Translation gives CASSESGGYTF.

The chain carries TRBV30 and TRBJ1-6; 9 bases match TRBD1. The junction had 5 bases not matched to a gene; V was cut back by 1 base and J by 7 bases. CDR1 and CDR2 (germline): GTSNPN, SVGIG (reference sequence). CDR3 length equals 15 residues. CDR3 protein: CAWSARTGVNSPLHF. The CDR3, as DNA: TGTGCCTGGAGTGCCCGGACAGGGGTGAATTCACCCCTCCACTTT.

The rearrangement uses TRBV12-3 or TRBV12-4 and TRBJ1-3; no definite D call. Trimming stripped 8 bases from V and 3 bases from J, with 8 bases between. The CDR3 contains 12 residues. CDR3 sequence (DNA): TGTGCCAGCCTTGCCCGTGGAAACACCATATATTTT. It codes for CASLARGNTIYF.

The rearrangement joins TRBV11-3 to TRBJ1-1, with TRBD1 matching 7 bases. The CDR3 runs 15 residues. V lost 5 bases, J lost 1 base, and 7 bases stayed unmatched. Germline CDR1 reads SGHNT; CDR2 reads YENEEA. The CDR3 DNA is TGTGCCAGCAGCCCACTCGACAGGGAGAACACTGAAGCTTTCTTT. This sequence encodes CASSPLDRENTEAFF.

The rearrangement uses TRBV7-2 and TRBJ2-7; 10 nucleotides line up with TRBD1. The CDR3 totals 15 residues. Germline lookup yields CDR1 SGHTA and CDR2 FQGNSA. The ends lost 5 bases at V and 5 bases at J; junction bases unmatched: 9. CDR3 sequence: CASSQAGTGDHEQYF. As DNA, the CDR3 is TGTGCCAGCAGCCAAGCCGGGACAGGGGACCACGAGCAGTACTTC.

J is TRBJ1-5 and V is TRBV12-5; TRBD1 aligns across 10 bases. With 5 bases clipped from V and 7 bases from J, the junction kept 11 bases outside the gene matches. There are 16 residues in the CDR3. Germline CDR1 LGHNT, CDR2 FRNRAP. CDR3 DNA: TGTGCTAGTGGTCAAAATACTCCGGGACAGGGGCAGCCCCAGCATTTT. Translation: CASGQNTPGQGQPQHF.

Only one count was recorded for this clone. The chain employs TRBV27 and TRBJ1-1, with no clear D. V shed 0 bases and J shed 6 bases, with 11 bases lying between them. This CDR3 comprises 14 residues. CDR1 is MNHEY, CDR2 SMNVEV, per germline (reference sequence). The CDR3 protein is CASSLSWGNPEAFF. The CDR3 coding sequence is TGTGCCAGCAGTTTATCGTGGGGAAACCCTGAAGCTTTCTTT.